The 5 T cell receptor beta chains below all came from one sample that was sequenced in a study of blood T cell repertoires in COVID-19. Measured with immunoSEQ multiplex PCR; TCRdb has only the in-frame clones, and not every one. The sample records approximately 180,000 clones, 70% to 90% being singletons. The sample was peripheral blood. These receptors all stem from a person aged 65-85 years with COVID-19, enrolled during active disease.

This clone was counted once. This chain links TRBV5-4 with TRBJ2-1; no firm D call. This CDR3 has 15 amino acids. The ends were cut back, 4 bases at V and 0 bases at J, with 11 bases in the middle. CDR1 and CDR2 (germline): SGHNT, YYREEE (reference sequence). CDR3 loop: CASSPRGSSYNEQFF. CDR3 in DNA: TGTGCCAGCAGCCCCCGCGGAAGCTCCTACAATGAGCAGTTCTTC.

J is TRBJ2-7 and V is TRBV14, with D tentatively TRBD2 (6 bases). The CDR3 consists of 14 residues. The V gene's germline CDR1 is SGHDN and CDR2 FVKESK. V lost 1 base and J 5 bases, leaving 12 bases between the germline ends. The CDR3 is CASSQGRRVHEQYF. CDR3 sequence (DNA): TGTGCCAGCAGCCAAGGGCGGAGGGTCCACGAGCAGTACTTC.

As regards this clone: The sample contains more than one DNA sequence encoding this CDR3. The chain links TRBV24-1 to TRBJ2-1; the match to TRBD2 covers 15 bases. This CDR3 has 16 residues. The J segment lost 6 bases and the V segment lost 4 bases, leaving 3 bases of the junction unmatched. Looked up from germline, CDR1 is KGHDR and CDR2 is SFDVKD. CDR3 nucleotides: TGTGCCACCAGTGACGGGGGACTAGCGGGAGGCAATGAGCAGTTCTTC. Translation: CATSDGGLAGGNEQFF.

V and J are TRBV14 and TRBJ2-7; TRBD1 aligns across 8 bases. Per the germline V gene, CDR1 is SGHDN and CDR2 is FVKESK. The CDR3 consists of 22 residues. J was trimmed by 7 bases and V by 1 base; bases with no gene match: 30. The CDR3, as DNA: TGTGCCAGCAGCCAAGTCCCCCACCCACCTAACAACTACCCCAGGACAGGGTGGGAGCAGTACTTC. This encodes CASSQVPHPPNNYPRTGWEQYF.

The V and J genes are TRBV7-3 and TRBJ2-7, with no clear D. The ends were cut back, 7 bases at V and 3 bases at J, with 7 bases in the middle. Germline V gene sequence: CDR1 SGHTA, CDR2 FQGTGA. The CDR3 extends over 11 amino acids. Here the CDR3 reads CASTGDYEQYF. The DNA for the CDR3 is TGTGCCAGCACCGGAGACTACGAGCAGTACTTC.